This passage covers 8 T cell receptor beta chains from one sample sequenced in a study of cytomegalovirus exposure and HLA in healthy donors. PCR primers comprised 60 Vbeta and 13 Jbeta primers. Assay: immunoSEQ multiplex PCR; the TCRdb copy retains only in-frame clones and omits some. The table lists roughly 60,000 clones, 70% to 85% of them singletons. Sequencing was done on a sample of PBMCs. The receptors here all came from a woman aged 40 to 50 in good health and CMV-seropositive.

The gene calls are TRBV5-1 and TRBJ1-2; 9 bases line up with TRBD1. Germline CDR1 and CDR2: SGHRS and YFSETQ. V shed 4 bases, J shed 3 bases, and the junction held 7 bases outside the gene matches. The CDR3 length is 15 residues. The CDR3 DNA reads TGCGCCAGCAGCACTACAGGGGGCGTCGACTATGGCTACACCTTC. Translated: CASSTTGGVDYGYTF. The variable domain in full, completed from reference TRBV5-1 and TRBJ1-2, reads KAGVTQTPRYLIKTRGQQVTLSCSPISGHRSVSWYQQTPGQGLQFLFEYFSETQRNKGNFPGRFSGRQFSNSRSEMNVSTLELGDSALYLCASSTTGGVDYGYTFGSGTRLTVV.

The chain has TRBV4-3 and TRBJ2-6, with D maybe TRBD1 (5 bases). V lost 4 bases and J 2 bases, leaving 15 bases between the germline ends. Germline CDR1 and CDR2: LGHNA and YSLEER. This CDR3 contains 17 residues. The CDR3 region has the DNA TGCGCCAGCAGCCGCTTACGACAGAGCGCTGGGGCCAACGTCCTGACTTTC. Translation gives CASSRLRQSAGANVLTF.

This clone was recorded once. The rearrangement joins TRBV5-4 to TRBJ1-1; 7 nucleotides agree with TRBD1. The CDR3 length is 12 residues. CDR1 and CDR2 (germline): SGHNT, YYREEE (reference sequence). After removal of 4 bases from V and 11 bases from J, the junction contained 8 bases not matched to a gene. This CDR3 reads CASSASTGRAFF. CDR3 nucleotides: TGTGCCAGCAGCGCGTCGACAGGGAGGGCTTTCTTT.

This clone was observed a handful of times. This chain uses TRBV7-3 with TRBJ1-1; D possibly corresponds to TRBD1 (6 bases). Germline values: CDR1 SGHTA, CDR2 FQGTGA. Trimming took off 2 bases at V and 6 bases at J, with 16 bases between the two ends. The CDR3 loop spans 15 amino acids. The CDR3: CASSLSPQGIAEAFF. In DNA, the CDR3 is TGTGCCAGCAGCTTATCCCCACAGGGTATAGCTGAAGCTTTCTTT.

The chain couples TRBV5-4 to TRBJ2-4; a possible D gene is TRBD2 (8 bases). The CDR3 is 16 amino acids. Germline lookup yields CDR1 SGHNT and CDR2 YYREEE (reference sequence). V lost 4 bases, J lost 1 base, and 15 bases lay in between. The CDR3, as DNA: TGTGCCAGCAGCCCCGGGAGGGGGCTTGCCAAAAACATTCAGTACTTC. Its translation: CASSPGRGLAKNIQYF.

The chain recombines TRBV5-4 with TRBJ1-1; D gene unclear. Germline V CDR1 and CDR2: SGHNT, YYREEE (reference sequence). The length of the CDR3 is 12 residues. With 3 bases removed from V and 1 base from J, the gap between germline ends came to 4 bases. As DNA, the CDR3 is TGTGCCAGCAGCTACGGGAACACTGAAGCTTTCTTT. This sequence encodes CASSYGNTEAFF.

V is TRBV6-5 and J is TRBJ1-2; 10 bases fit TRBD1. V was clipped by 3 bases and J by 6 bases; unmatched bases: 10. Germline CDR1 MNHEY, CDR2 SVGAGI. The CDR3 runs to 16 residues. In DNA, the CDR3 is TGTGCCAGCAGTTATTCACGGACAGGGGGTATAGATGGCTACACCTTC. It translates to CASSYSRTGGIDGYTF.

This chain links TRBV5-1 with TRBJ2-1, with a possible D match to TRBD1 (6 bases). Trimming pared 4 bases from V and 5 bases from J, leaving 19 bases between. Germline lookup yields CDR1 SGHRS and CDR2 YFSETQ. This CDR3 comprises 16 residues. The CDR3 coding sequence is TGCGCCAGCAGCAGCCAGGGGCCCCCCATAGACAATGAGCAGTTCTTC. It encodes CASSSQGPPIDNEQFF.